The 10 T cell receptor beta chains listed next were all sequenced from one sample in a study of shared T cell receptors in the human thymus. Generated by immunoSEQ multiplex PCR, the TCRdb table keeps only in-frame clones and is missing some. The table has approximately 760,000 clones, over 75% seen once. These data were likewise used in another study, on human thymus T cells.

Sequencing was performed on thymocytes. All receptors come from a girl under two years old with a congenital heart defect.

The chain couples TRBV7-9 to TRBJ2-2; 8 nucleotides agree with TRBD2. Unmatched junction bases numbered 8, after V lost 1 base and J lost 4 bases. The CDR3 is made up of 17 amino acids. In germline, CDR1 is SEHNR, CDR2 FQNEAQ (reference sequence). CDR3 region: CASSLVSGLEGTGELFF. The CDR3 coding sequence is TGTGCCAGCAGCTTAGTTTCGGGACTAGAAGGCACCGGGGAGCTGTTTTTT.

The chain couples TRBV2 to TRBJ1-1; perhaps TRBD1 as D (6 bases). The ends were cut back, 3 bases at V and 2 bases at J, with 22 bases in the middle. The CDR3 has 18 residues. Germline-derived CDR1 and CDR2 are SNHLY and FYNNEI. The CDR3 protein is CASSDPQGLRGLNTEAFF. The CDR3, as DNA: TGTGCCAGCAGTGACCCCCAGGGGTTGCGGGGACTAAACACTGAAGCTTTCTTT.

V usage is TRBV9 and J usage is TRBJ2-1, with 10 nucleotides matching TRBD1. The V segment lost 2 bases and the J segment 3 bases; nucleotides outside the gene matches: 2. The CDR3 spans 15 residues. Germline V gene data show CDR1 as SGDLS and CDR2 as YYNGEE. In DNA, the CDR3 is TGTGCCAGCAGCGTGACAGGGGGCTACTACAATGAGCAGTTCTTC. Amino acids: CASSVTGGYYNEQFF.

The CDR3 loop reads CASSSLQVYNSPLHF. The CDR3 DNA reads as TGTGCCAGCAGCTCGCTGCAGGTGTATAATTCACCCCTCCACTTT. The chain uses TRBV5-8 and TRBJ1-6; D not certain. The germline V gene has CDR1 SGHTS and CDR2 YDEGEE. Trimming left V 3 bases short and J 4 bases short, with 11 bases between. This CDR3 comprises 15 residues. Based on the CDR3 plus reference TRBV5-8 and TRBJ1-6, the full variable domain is EAGVTQSPTHLIKTRGQQATLRCSPISGHTSVYWYQQALGLGLQFLLWYDEGEERNRGNFPPRFSGRQFPNYSSELNVNALELEDSALYLCASSSLQVYNSPLHFGNGTRLTVT.

The chain links TRBV27 to TRBJ1-1; TRBD1 aligns across 7 bases. This CDR3 has 18 residues. With V trimmed by 2 bases and J by 2 bases, 14 bases remained unmatched. CDR1 is MNHEY and CDR2 is SMNVEV in the germline V gene (reference sequence). CDR3 in DNA: TGTGCCAGCAGTTTAAGACAGGGAACCAAATACCTAAACACTGAAGCTTTCTTT. Residues: CASSLRQGTKYLNTEAFF.

The chain uses TRBV11-2 and TRBJ2-5, with D possibly TRBD1 on 6 matching bases. V gave up 5 bases and J gave up 6 bases, with 10 bases separating them. The germline gives CDR1 SGHAT, CDR2 FQNNGV. This CDR3 has 12 amino acids. This chain's CDR3 is CASSPGVQTQYF. The CDR3 DNA reads as TGTGCCAGCAGCCCAGGGGTACAGACCCAGTACTTC.

The chain employs TRBV28 and TRBJ1-1; TRBD1 matches 8 bases. Germline values: CDR1 MDHEN, CDR2 SYDVKM. This CDR3 comprises 15 residues. V lost 5 bases, J lost 0 bases, and 5 bases stayed unmatched. CDR3 sequence (DNA): TGTGCCAGCAGTGAGGGGGACAGGATGAACACTGAAGCTTTCTTT. Encoded protein: CASSEGDRMNTEAFF.

A few counts support this clone. The chain uses TRBV5-1 and TRBJ2-5; 8 nucleotides align to TRBD2. The CDR3 runs to 15 residues. The J segment lost 3 bases and the V segment lost 4 bases, leaving 8 bases of the junction unmatched. Per germline, CDR1 SGHRS and CDR2 YFSETQ. This CDR3 reads CASSPTGRGEETQYF. In DNA, the CDR3 is TGCGCCAGCAGCCCCACCGGGAGGGGCGAAGAGACCCAGTACTTC.

The chain joins TRBV19 to TRBJ1-2; 8 positions match TRBD1. From germline, CDR1 is LNHDA and CDR2 SQIVND (reference sequence). This CDR3 spans 18 amino acids. V lost 0 bases to trimming and J lost 0 bases; unmatched junction nucleotides: 9. The CDR3 nucleotides read TGTGCCAGTAGTATAGATCCCGACAGGGGCGAAGCTAACTATGGCTACACCTTC. It is translated as CASSIDPDRGEANYGYTF.

CDR3 DNA: TGTGCCATCACCCCCGTGTGGGCGAACACTGAAGCTTTCTTT. This gives the protein CAITPVWANTEAFF. This rearrangement joins TRBV6-6 to TRBJ1-1; no clear D gene. V lost 10 bases and J 1 base, leaving 16 bases between the germline ends. This CDR3 is 14 amino acids long. From germline, CDR1 is MNHNY and CDR2 SVGAGI (reference sequence).